This T cell receptor (beta chain) was identified during a study of blood T cell repertoires in COVID-19. TCRdb keeps only in-frame clones here, not all; method: immunoSEQ multiplex PCR. The sample includes 190,000 or so clones, approximately 78% of them seen just once. Participant reports of clinical history set cohort assignment. Two negative PCRs, clearance, or symptom resolution characterized the recovered Cohort 3 donors. Sequenced sample: PBMCs or T cells enriched from blood (not recorded which). The receptor's source is a man aged 35 to 55 who had recovered from COVID-19.

CDR3 in DNA: TGTGCCAGCAGTACCCGACTAGAAAAGTTCTTC. This gives the protein CASSTRLEKFF. This chain links TRBV27 with TRBJ2-1, with D possibly being TRBD2 (6 bases). V was clipped by 5 bases and J by 14 bases, with 13 bases between them. Germline assignment: CDR1 MNHEY and CDR2 SMNVEV (reference sequence). The CDR3 extends over 11 amino acids.